A selection of T cell receptor beta chains follows, all from one sample in a study of identical twins. Each CDR3 protein gets one entry after TCRdb re-called the 5' RACE reads with MiXCR. The sample holds roughly 690,000 distinct CDR3 sequences, about 20% seen once. The same sample was also studied in work on T cells expressing NK-cell markers.

The material sequenced was PBMCs. These receptors all stem from a woman aged 18-30 years in good health. Each CDR3 is given with its conserved first and last residue. The D gene is left open where the match is weak. A clone size is listed for some rows: how often the clone was seen (once, few, many), or a class if it is expanded.

v_call	d_call	clone_size	j_call	cdr3_nt	cdr3_aa
TRBV6-5	-	-	TRBJ1-4	TGTGCCAGCAGTTATTCTCAATTGGGGGAAAAACTGTTTTTT	CASSYSQLGEKLFF
TRBV20-1	-	-	TRBJ2-5	TGCAGTGCTAGGCCTTCGGACTCCTCCGCCGAGACCCAGTACTTC	CSARPSDSSAETQYF
TRBV6-2/TRBV6-3	-	few	TRBJ2-7	TGTGCCAGCATGAGGGGGGTCGACGAGCAGTACTTC	CASMRGVDEQYF
TRBV12-3/TRBV12-4	-	-	TRBJ2-1	TGTGCCAGCAGTTTTAGTTCCATCAATGAGCAGTTCTTC	CASSFSSINEQFF
TRBV12-3/TRBV12-4	-	-	TRBJ2-7	TGTGCCAGCAGTCCTACATCCTTCTACGAGCAGTACTTC	CASSPTSFYEQYF
TRBV7-9	-	once	TRBJ1-2	TGTGCCAGCAGCTTAGTTCCTTACTATGGCTACACCTTC	CASSLVPYYGYTF
TRBV6-1	-	-	TRBJ1-4	TGTGCCAGCAGAGCAAAGCTTGCAACTAATGAAAAACTGTTTTTT	CASRAKLATNEKLFF
TRBV10-3	-	-	TRBJ2-7	TGTGCCATCAGTGAGTTTCCTTACGAGCAGTACTTC	CAISEFPYEQYF
TRBV12-3/TRBV12-4	TRBD2	few	TRBJ2-7	TGTGCCAGCTCTCCTATGGGACTAGCGGTCGGGGAGCAGTACTTC	CASSPMGLAVGEQYF
TRBV7-9	-	few	TRBJ1-1	TGTGCCAGCAGCTTATCAGCTGATACTAGGGCTTTCTTT	CASSLSADTRAFF
TRBV7-3	-	-	TRBJ2-2	TGTGCCAGCAGCACCCCCAGCCCCGGGGAGCTGTTTTTT	CASSTPSPGELFF